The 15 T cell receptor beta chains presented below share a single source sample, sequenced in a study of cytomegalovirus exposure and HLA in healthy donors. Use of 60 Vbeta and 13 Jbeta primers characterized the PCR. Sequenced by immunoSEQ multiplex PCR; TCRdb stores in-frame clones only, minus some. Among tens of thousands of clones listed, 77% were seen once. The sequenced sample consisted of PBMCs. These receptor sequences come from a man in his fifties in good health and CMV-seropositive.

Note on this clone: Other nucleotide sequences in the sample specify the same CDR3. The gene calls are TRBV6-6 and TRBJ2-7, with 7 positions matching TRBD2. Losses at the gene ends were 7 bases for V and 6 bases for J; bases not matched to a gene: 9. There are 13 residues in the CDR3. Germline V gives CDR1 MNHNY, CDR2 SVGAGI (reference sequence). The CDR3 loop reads CASTLAGEREQYF. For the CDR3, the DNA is TGTGCCAGCACCCTGGCGGGAGAACGCGAGCAGTACTTC.

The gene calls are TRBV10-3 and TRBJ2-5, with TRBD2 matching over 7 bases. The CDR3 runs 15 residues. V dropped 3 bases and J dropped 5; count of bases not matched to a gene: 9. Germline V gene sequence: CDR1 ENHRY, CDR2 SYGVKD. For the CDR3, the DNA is TGTGCCATCAGTGAAGGGCTAGCGGCTACTGAGACCCAGTACTTC. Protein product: CAISEGLAATETQYF.

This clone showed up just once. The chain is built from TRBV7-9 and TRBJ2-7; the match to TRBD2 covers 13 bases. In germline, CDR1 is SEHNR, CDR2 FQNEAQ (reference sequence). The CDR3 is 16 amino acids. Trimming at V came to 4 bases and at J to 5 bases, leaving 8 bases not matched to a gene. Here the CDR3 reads CASSSSRTSGSNEQYF. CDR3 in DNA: TGTGCCAGCAGCTCAAGTCGGACTAGCGGGAGTAACGAGCAGTACTTC.

CDR3 region: CASSDSSGGPGYNEQFF. The CDR3, as DNA: TGTGCCAGCAGTGACTCTTCGGGAGGGCCCGGGTACAATGAGCAGTTCTTC. The chain carries TRBV6-4 and TRBJ2-1; 8 bases map to TRBD2. The CDR3 totals 17 residues. Germline V lookup: CDR1 MRHNA, CDR2 SNTAGT. J gave up 4 bases and V 0 bases, and 8 bases lay outside the gene matches.

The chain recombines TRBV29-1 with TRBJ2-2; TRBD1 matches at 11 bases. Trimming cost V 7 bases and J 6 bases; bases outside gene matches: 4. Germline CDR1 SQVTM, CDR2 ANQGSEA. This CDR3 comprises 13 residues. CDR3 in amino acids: CSAVGQGAGELFF. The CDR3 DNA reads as TGCAGCGCCGTGGGACAGGGGGCCGGGGAGCTGTTTTTT.

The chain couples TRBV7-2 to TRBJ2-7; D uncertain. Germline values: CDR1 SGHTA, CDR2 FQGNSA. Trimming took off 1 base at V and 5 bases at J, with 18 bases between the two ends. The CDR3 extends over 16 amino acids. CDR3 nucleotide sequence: TGTGCCAGCAGCTTAGGTCACCTGGCCCCATCCCACGAGCAGTACTTC. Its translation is CASSLGHLAPSHEQYF.

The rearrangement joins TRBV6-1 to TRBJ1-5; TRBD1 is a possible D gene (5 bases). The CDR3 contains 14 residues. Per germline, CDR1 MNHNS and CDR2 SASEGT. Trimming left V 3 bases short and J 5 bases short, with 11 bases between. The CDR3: CASSEGGGYQPQHF. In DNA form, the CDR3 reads TGTGCCAGCAGTGAGGGGGGGGGATATCAGCCCCAGCATTTT.

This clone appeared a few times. The CDR3 loop is CASGGASGRSGELFF. CDR3 nucleotides: TGTGCCAGCGGGGGGGCCAGCGGGAGGTCCGGGGAGCTGTTTTTT. The chain employs TRBV11-3 and TRBJ2-2, with 9 bases lining up with TRBD2. After removal of 8 bases from V and 6 bases from J, the junction contained 10 bases not matched to a gene. This CDR3 is 15 amino acids long. The germline V gene encodes CDR1 SGHNT and CDR2 YENEEA. Combining the CDR3 with reference TRBV11-3 and TRBJ2-2 gives the whole variable domain EAGVVQSPRYKIIEKKQPVAFWCNPISGHNTLYWYLQNLGQGPELLIRYENEEAVDDSQLPKDRFSAERLKGVDSTLKIQPAELGDSAVYLCASGGASGRSGELFFGEGSRLTVL.

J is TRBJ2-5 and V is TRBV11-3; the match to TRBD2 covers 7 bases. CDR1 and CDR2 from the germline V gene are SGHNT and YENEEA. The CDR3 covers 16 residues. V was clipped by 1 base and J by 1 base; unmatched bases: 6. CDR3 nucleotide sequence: TGTGCCAGCAGCTTAGGGATCGGGAGGTCCCAAGAGACCCAGTACTTC. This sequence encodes CASSLGIGRSQETQYF.

For the CDR3, the DNA is TGTGCTAGTGGACGGCCCCCGGGACAGGGGTATCAAGAGACCCAGTACTTC. As protein: CASGRPPGQGYQETQYF. The chain links TRBV12-5 to TRBJ2-5; 10 nucleotides agree with TRBD1. This CDR3 is built from 17 residues. From germline, CDR1 is LGHNT and CDR2 FRNRAP. Trimming took 6 bases from V and 2 from J; bases not matched to a gene: 12.

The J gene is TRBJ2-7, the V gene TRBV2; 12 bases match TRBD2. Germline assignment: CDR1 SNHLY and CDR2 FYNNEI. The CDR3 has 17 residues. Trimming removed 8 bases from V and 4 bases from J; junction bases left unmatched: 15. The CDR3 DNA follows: TGTGCCAGCGGAGTTGGGCTAGCGGGAGGGCCGGTTTACGAGCAGTACTTC. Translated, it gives CASGVGLAGGPVYEQYF.

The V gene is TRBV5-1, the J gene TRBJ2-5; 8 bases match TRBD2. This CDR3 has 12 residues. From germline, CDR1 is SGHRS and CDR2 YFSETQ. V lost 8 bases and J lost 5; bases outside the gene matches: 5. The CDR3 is CASRSGTETQYF. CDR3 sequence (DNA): TGCGCCAGTCGTAGCGGGACTGAGACCCAGTACTTC.

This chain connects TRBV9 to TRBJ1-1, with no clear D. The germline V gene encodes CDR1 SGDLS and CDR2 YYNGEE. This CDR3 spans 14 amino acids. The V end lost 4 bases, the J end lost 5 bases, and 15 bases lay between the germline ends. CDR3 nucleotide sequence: TGTGCCAGCAGCATAAGTTGGGGAGGGACTGAAGCTTTCTTT. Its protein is CASSISWGGTEAFF. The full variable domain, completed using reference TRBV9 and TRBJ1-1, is DSGVTQTPKHLITATGQRVTLRCSPRSGDLSVYWYQQSLDQGLQFLIQYYNGEERAKGNILERFSAQQFPDLHSELNLSSLELGDSALYFCASSISWGGTEAFFGQGTRLTVV.

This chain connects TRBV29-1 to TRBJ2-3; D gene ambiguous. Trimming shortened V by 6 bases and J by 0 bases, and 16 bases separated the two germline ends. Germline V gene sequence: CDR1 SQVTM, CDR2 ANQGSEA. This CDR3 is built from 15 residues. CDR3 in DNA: TGCAGCGTACTTATGATCCCCTTGAGCACAGATACGCAGTATTTT. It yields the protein CSVLMIPLSTDTQYF.

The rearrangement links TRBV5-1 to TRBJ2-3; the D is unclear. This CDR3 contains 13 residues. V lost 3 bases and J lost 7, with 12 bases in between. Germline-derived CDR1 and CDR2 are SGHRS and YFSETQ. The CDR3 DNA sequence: TGCGCCAGCAGCTCCGAGATAGCCTATACGCAGTATTTT. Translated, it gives CASSSEIAYTQYF.